The clone carrying this T cell receptor (beta chain) was observed a handful of times. No antigen is known for it. This sample stems from a study of CD8 T cells in ankylosing spondylitis. The CDR3 spans 11 residues. Trimming took off 4 bases at V and 6 bases at J, with 9 bases between the two ends. CDR1 is SQVTM and CDR2 is ANQGSEA in the germline V gene. TCRdb called the 5' RACE reads again in MiXCR, with one record for every CDR3 protein. Of about 750,000 distinct CDR3 sequences listed, 19% are singletons. Study findings and constraints: CD8+ by phenotype, disease-linked clones were relatively rare in peripheral blood. A motif of eight highly homologous TCR beta variants was seen as apparently characteristic of ankylosing spondylitis blood.

This rearrangement joins TRBV29-1 to TRBJ1-1; D gene uncertain. The specimen was blood, either unsorted or a sorted T cell fraction (not recorded which). This TCR was recovered from a male donor with ankylosing spondylitis. This CDR3 is CSVAAGPEAFF. The CDR3 coding sequence is TGCAGCGTTGCGGCAGGCCCTGAAGCTTTCTTT.